The clone carrying this TCR beta chain was detected only once. Ages ranged from about 18 to 89 years, with residence in approximately 23 US areas. CDR1 MNHEY and CDR2 SVGAGI come from the germline V gene. V lost 2 bases and J lost 0, with 10 bases in between. The CDR3 spans 15 residues. This sample is part of a study of blood T cell repertoires in COVID-19. The overall study: T cells, B-cell-depleted T cells, or PBMCs provided the cDNA or gDNA that served as material.

As processed by the authors: For nucleated cells, counts were estimated from reference gene primer amplification. TCRdb's copy holds only in-frame clones and misses some; the assay was immunoSEQ multiplex PCR. V and J calls and clone size follow that table, whereas D and trimming were derived from the DNA. Among hundreds of thousands of clones listed, about nine tenths were seen once. The sample comprised PBMCs or T cells enriched from blood (not recorded which). The sequence was obtained from a woman in her 30s with acute COVID-19. The V gene is TRBV6-5, the J gene TRBJ1-1; TRBD1 is a possible D gene (5 bases). This CDR3 is CASSYGGNLNTEAFF. CDR3 coding DNA: TGTGCCAGCAGTTACGGGGGGAACTTGAACACTGAAGCTTTCTTT.